The rows below give T cell receptor beta chains drawn from one sample of a study of T cell changes during pregnancy in multiple sclerosis. Repertoires were generated with immunoSEQ multiplex PCR, while TCRdb's copy carries only in-frame clones and drops some. The sample lists around 51,000 clones; 90% to 95% were seen once. The sample was CD4+ T cells from peripheral blood mononuclear cells, taken in the second trimester of pregnancy. The receptors here all came from a female donor with multiple sclerosis, enrolled in a pregnancy study. CDR3s include the opening cysteine and the closing phenylalanine or tryptophan. Each record gives: clone size, D gene, V gene, J gene, CDR3 protein, CDR3 DNA. D genes are given only for firm matches. Only part of the rows carry a size: once, few, many, or a class if the clone is expanded.

>once|TRBD1|TRBV6-5|TRBJ1-3
CASSYRTGIGNTIYF
TGTGCCAGCAGTTACCGGACAGGGATTGGAAACACCATATATTTT
>.|.|TRBV7-2|TRBJ2-3
CASSRPPGGASTDTQYF
TGTGCCAGCAGCCGACCGCCGGGGGGCGCTAGCACAGATACGCAGTATTTT
>.|TRBD1|TRBV5-4|TRBJ1-1
CASSLRTGMHTEAFF
TGTGCCAGCAGCTTGCGGACAGGGATGCACACTGAAGCTTTCTTT
>.|TRBD1|TRBV4-2|TRBJ1-5
CASSPGTGGEEPQHF
TGTGCCAGCAGCCCGGGGACAGGGGGCGAGGAGCCCCAGCATTTT
>.|.|TRBV6-5|TRBJ2-7
CASSYPSREQYF
TGTGCCAGCAGTTACCCCAGTCGCGAGCAGTACTTC
>once|.|TRBV19|TRBJ2-5
CASSIGGGARETQYF
TGTGCCAGTAGTATAGGCGGAGGGGCGCGGGAGACCCAGTACTTC
>.|TRBD2|TRBV7-3|TRBJ2-2
CASSFTSGANTGELFF
TGTGCCAGCAGCTTTACTAGCGGAGCGAACACCGGGGAGCTGTTTTTT
>.|.|TRBV7-2|TRBJ2-6
CASSLDAGAHGANVLTF
TGTGCCAGCAGCTTAGATGCAGGGGCGCATGGGGCCAACGTCCTGACTTTC
>.|.|TRBV11-3|TRBJ2-7
CASSLGPGSDEQYF
TGTGCCAGCAGCTTAGGGCCCGGGTCCGACGAGCAGTACTTC
>.|.|TRBV7-9|TRBJ1-4
CASRPQEGLNEKLFF
TGTGCCAGCAGGCCCCAGGAGGGACTAAATGAAAAACTGTTTTTT
>.|TRBD1|TRBV15|TRBJ2-5
CATSTDRGRTETQYF
TGTGCCACCAGCACGGACAGGGGGCGAACAGAGACCCAGTACTTC
>once|.|TRBV14|TRBJ1-1
CASSQDWVFRDTEAFF
TGTGCCAGCAGCCAAGATTGGGTCTTCCGGGACACTGAAGCTTTCTTT
>.|.|TRBV5-5|TRBJ1-2
CASSLGRQTNYGYTF
TGTGCCAGCAGCTTGGGCAGGCAAACTAACTATGGCTACACCTTC
>.|.|TRBV4-2|TRBJ2-7
CASSHPQGESEQYF
TGTGCCAGCAGCCACCCACAGGGAGAATCCGAGCAGTACTTC
>.|TRBD1|TRBV2|TRBJ2-3
CASSGDRGTDTQYF
TGTGCCAGCAGTGGGGACAGGGGCACAGATACGCAGTATTTT
>.|.|TRBV9|TRBJ2-3
CASSVEEGIDTQYF
TGTGCCAGCAGCGTAGAGGAGGGGATCGATACGCAGTATTTT
>.|.|TRBV11-2|TRBJ1-1
CASSLGLNRGSEAFF
TGTGCCAGCAGCTTAGGGCTGAATCGCGGGAGTGAAGCTTTCTTT
>.|.|TRBV5-4|TRBJ2-5
CASSLQSETQYF
TGTGCCAGCAGCCTACAGTCAGAGACCCAGTACTTC
>.|.|TRBV7-2|TRBJ2-2
CASSTTSPGELFF
TGTGCCAGCAGTACCACTAGTCCCGGGGAGCTGTTTTTT
>.|TRBD1|TRBV6-6|TRBJ1-5
CASSYRTGGFYQPQHF
TGTGCCAGCAGTTACAGGACAGGGGGCTTTTATCAGCCCCAGCATTTT
>.|.|TRBV7-3|TRBJ2-2
CASSLVGARELFF
TGTGCCAGCAGCTTAGTAGGGGCCCGGGAGCTGTTTTTT
>.|TRBD2|TRBV10-3|TRBJ2-3
CAISVGLAGGTDTQYF
TGTGCCATCAGTGTGGGACTAGCGGGGGGGACAGATACGCAGTATTTT
>.|TRBD1|TRBV7-8|TRBJ2-7
CASRLLGGTGVREQYF
TGTGCCAGCAGACTGCTAGGCGGGACAGGGGTCCGCGAGCAGTACTTC
>.|.|TRBV27|TRBJ1-4
CASSFGGEKLFF
TGTGCCAGCAGTTTCGGAGGTGAAAAACTGTTTTTT
>.|TRBD1|TRBV7-7|TRBJ2-7
CASSIGTGGEQYF
TGTGCTAGCAGCATAGGGACAGGGGGCGAGCAGTACTTC
>once|.|TRBV6-5|TRBJ2-7
CASSYAPEYEQYF
TGTGCCAGCAGTTACGCGCCCGAATACGAGCAGTACTTC
>.|.|TRBV5-6|TRBJ2-3
CASSSPEADTQYF
TGTGCCAGCTCGAGCCCGGAGGCAGATACGCAGTATTTT
>.|TRBD1|TRBV4-1|TRBJ2-1
CASSPRDRVYNEQFF
TGCGCCAGCAGCCCCCGGGACAGGGTCTACAATGAGCAGTTCTTC
>once|.|TRBV9|TRBJ1-2
CASSPQSRSNYGYTF
TGTGCCAGCAGCCCCCAGTCGAGGTCTAACTATGGCTACACCTTC
>.|.|TRBV5-4|TRBJ1-2
CASNPPGEEYGYTF
TGTGCCAGCAACCCTCCCGGGGAGGAGTATGGCTACACCTTC
>.|.|TRBV2|TRBJ2-5
CASTSSRGQETQYF
TGTGCCAGCACCTCATCGAGGGGGCAAGAGACCCAGTACTTC
>.|TRBD2|TRBV12-5|TRBJ2-7
CASSPGGGASFRGCEQYF
TGTGCTAGTAGCCCGGGCGGGGGGGCTAGTTTCAGAGGCTGCGAGCAGTACTTC
>.|TRBD2|TRBV9|TRBJ2-1
CASSTAGGNNEQFF
TGTGCCAGCAGCACGGCGGGGGGAAACAATGAGCAGTTCTTC
>.|.|TRBV4-1|TRBJ2-5
CASSRVQGEETQYF
TGCGCCAGCAGCCGTGTACAGGGTGAAGAGACCCAGTACTTC
>.|TRBD1|TRBV7-6|TRBJ2-1
CASSSPTGRYNEQFF
TGTGCCAGCAGCTCCCCGACAGGGCGCTACAATGAGCAGTTCTTC
>.|.|TRBV4-1|TRBJ1-2
CASSQDFGGKGYGYTF
TGCGCCAGCAGCCAAGACTTCGGCGGCAAAGGCTATGGCTACACCTTC
>.|TRBD2|TRBV7-8|TRBJ2-1
CASSSPWRGDNEQFF
TGTGCCAGCAGCTCCCCGTGGCGGGGGGACAATGAGCAGTTCTTC
>.|.|TRBV11-3|TRBJ2-1
CASSAEGTRDDEQFF
TGTGCCAGCAGCGCCGAGGGCACCCGTGATGATGAGCAGTTCTTC
>.|.|TRBV6-5|TRBJ1-2
CASSRAAGSYGYTF
TGTGCCAGCAGCCGGGCCGCAGGGTCTTACGGCTACACCTTC
>.|.|TRBV9|TRBJ2-1
CASGPPHQEQFF
TGTGCCAGCGGCCCCCCCCATCAGGAGCAGTTCTTC
>.|.|TRBV4-3|TRBJ2-3
CASSQVPSRWGGGGTQYF
TGCGCCAGCAGCCAAGTGCCCTCGAGGTGGGGGGGCGGAGGTACGCAGTATTTT
>.|.|TRBV7-2|TRBJ2-3
CASSLTRGSTDTQYF
TGTGCCAGCAGCCTGACTAGGGGATCCACAGATACGCAGTATTTT
>.|TRBD2|TRBV6-5|TRBJ2-1
CASSSPGRGAPNEQFF
TGTGCCAGCAGTTCCCCCGGGCGGGGGGCCCCCAATGAGCAGTTCTTC
>.|.|TRBV4-1|TRBJ1-2
CASSQQLYDRLHGYTF
TGCGCCAGCAGCCAACAGCTTTATGACAGGCTCCATGGCTACACCTTC